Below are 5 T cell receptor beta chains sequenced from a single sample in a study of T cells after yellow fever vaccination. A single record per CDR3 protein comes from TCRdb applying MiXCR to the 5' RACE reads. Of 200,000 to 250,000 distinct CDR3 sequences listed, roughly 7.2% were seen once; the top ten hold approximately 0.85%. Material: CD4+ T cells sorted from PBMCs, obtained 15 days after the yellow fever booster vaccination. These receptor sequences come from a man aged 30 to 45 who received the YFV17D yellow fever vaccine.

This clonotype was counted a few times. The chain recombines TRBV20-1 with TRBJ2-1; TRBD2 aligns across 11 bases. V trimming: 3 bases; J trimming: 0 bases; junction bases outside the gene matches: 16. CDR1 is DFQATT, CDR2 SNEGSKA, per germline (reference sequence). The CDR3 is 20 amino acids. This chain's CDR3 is CSASMSPSGRPISSYNEQFF. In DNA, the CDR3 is TGCAGTGCTAGTATGTCGCCTAGCGGGAGGCCAATAAGCTCCTACAATGAGCAGTTCTTC.

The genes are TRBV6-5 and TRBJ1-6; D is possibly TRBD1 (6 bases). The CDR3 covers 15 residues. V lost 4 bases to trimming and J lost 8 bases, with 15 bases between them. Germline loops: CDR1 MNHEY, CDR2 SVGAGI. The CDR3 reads CASSFTPGVYSPLHF. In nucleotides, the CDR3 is TGTGCCAGCAGTTTCACCCCAGGGGTTTATTCACCCCTCCACTTT.

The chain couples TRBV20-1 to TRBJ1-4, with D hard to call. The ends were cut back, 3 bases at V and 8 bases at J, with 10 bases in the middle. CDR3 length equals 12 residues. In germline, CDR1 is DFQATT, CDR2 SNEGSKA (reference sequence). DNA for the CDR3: TGCAGTGCTAGGGTAGGAAGCGAAAAACTGTTTTTT. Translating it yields CSARVGSEKLFF.

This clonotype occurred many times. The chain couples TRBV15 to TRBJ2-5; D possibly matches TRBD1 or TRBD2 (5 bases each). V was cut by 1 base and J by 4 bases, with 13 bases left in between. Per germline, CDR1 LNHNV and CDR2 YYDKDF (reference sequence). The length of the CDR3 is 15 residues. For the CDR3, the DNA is TGTGCCACCAGCAGAGCCGGGACGGAGGTAGAGACCCAGTACTTC. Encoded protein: CATSRAGTEVETQYF. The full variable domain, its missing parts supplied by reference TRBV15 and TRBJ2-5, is DAMVIQNPRYQVTQFGKPVTLSCSQTLNHNVMYWYQQKSSQAPKLLFHYYDKDFNNEADTPDNFQSRRPNTSFCFLDIRSPGLGDTAMYLCATSRAGTEVETQYFGPGTRLLVL.

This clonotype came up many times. This CDR3 reads CSVEGAKDQETQYF. CDR3 coding DNA: TGCAGCGTTGAAGGGGCCAAGGACCAAGAGACCCAGTACTTC. The V gene is TRBV29-1, the J gene TRBJ2-5; no clear D. Germline CDR1 and CDR2: SQVTM and ANQGSEA. V gave up 1 base and J gave up 0 bases, with 9 bases separating them. The CDR3 runs 14 residues.